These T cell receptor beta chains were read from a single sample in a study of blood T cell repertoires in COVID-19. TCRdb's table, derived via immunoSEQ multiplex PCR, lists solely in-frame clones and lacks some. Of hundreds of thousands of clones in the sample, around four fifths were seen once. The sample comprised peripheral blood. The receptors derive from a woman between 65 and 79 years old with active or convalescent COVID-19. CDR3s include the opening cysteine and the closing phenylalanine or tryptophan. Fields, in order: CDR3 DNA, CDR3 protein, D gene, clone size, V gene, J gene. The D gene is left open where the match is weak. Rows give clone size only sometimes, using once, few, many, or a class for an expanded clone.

cdr3_nt: TGCGCCAGCAGCCAAGATTGGGGGCGCGACTATGGCTACACCTTC
cdr3_aa: CASSQDWGRDYGYTF
d_call: .
clone_size: .
v_call: TRBV4-3
j_call: TRBJ1-2

cdr3_nt: TGCAGCGTTGAAAGGGGACAGGCTAAAGCTTTCTTT
cdr3_aa: CSVERGQAKAFF
d_call: TRBD1
clone_size: .
v_call: TRBV29-1
j_call: TRBJ1-1

cdr3_nt: TGTGCCAGCAGTGAAGGGGGACTAGGGCAAGAGACCCAGTACTTC
cdr3_aa: CASSEGGLGQETQYF
d_call: TRBD2
clone_size: once
v_call: TRBV6-1
j_call: TRBJ2-5

cdr3_nt: TGTGCCAGCAGCGCCCCGGGCAGGGGGAACACTGAAGCTTTCTTT
cdr3_aa: CASSAPGRGNTEAFF
d_call: .
clone_size: .
v_call: TRBV6-2/TRBV6-3
j_call: TRBJ1-1

cdr3_nt: TGTGCCAGTAGTTTGACAGCAGAGAATCAGCCCCAGCATTTT
cdr3_aa: CASSLTAENQPQHF
d_call: .
clone_size: .
v_call: TRBV19
j_call: TRBJ1-5

cdr3_nt: TGTGCCAGCAGCACAGGGAAGCAAGAGACCCAGTACTTC
cdr3_aa: CASSTGKQETQYF
d_call: .
clone_size: .
v_call: TRBV7-3
j_call: TRBJ2-5

cdr3_nt: TGTGCCAGTACTAGCCGAGTGACTAGCGGGAATCGTACTCGCACAGATACGCAGTATTTT
cdr3_aa: CASTSRVTSGNRTRTDTQYF
d_call: TRBD2
clone_size: once
v_call: TRBV19
j_call: TRBJ2-3

cdr3_nt: TGTGCCAGCTGTGCGCCAGGGCTGGGTTCCACTGAAGCTTTCTTT
cdr3_aa: CASCAPGLGSTEAFF
d_call: .
clone_size: once
v_call: TRBV28
j_call: TRBJ1-1

cdr3_nt: TGTGCCAGCAGCTTGGGGGACTACTATGGCTACACCTTC
cdr3_aa: CASSLGDYYGYTF
d_call: .
clone_size: .
v_call: TRBV5-4
j_call: TRBJ1-2

cdr3_nt: TGTGCCAGCACCCTCATCCGCGTCAATCAGCCCCAGCATTTT
cdr3_aa: CASTLIRVNQPQHF
d_call: .
clone_size: .
v_call: TRBV28
j_call: TRBJ1-5

cdr3_nt: TGCGCCAGCAGCATGGACAGGAACACTGAAGCTTTCTTT
cdr3_aa: CASSMDRNTEAFF
d_call: .
clone_size: .
v_call: TRBV5-1
j_call: TRBJ1-1

cdr3_nt: TGTGCCAGCAGCCCTCCAGGAGTTGCTTTGGACTCACAAGAGACCCAGTACTTC
cdr3_aa: CASSPPGVALDSQETQYF
d_call: .
clone_size: .
v_call: TRBV3-1/TRBV3-2
j_call: TRBJ2-5

cdr3_nt: TGTGCCAGCAGTTGGAGCGGGAGGGAGGGAGATACGCAGTATTTT
cdr3_aa: CASSWSGREGDTQYF
d_call: TRBD2
clone_size: once
v_call: TRBV6-5
j_call: TRBJ2-3

cdr3_nt: TGTGCCAGTAGTAACAGGGGAAGGGAGCCCCAGCATTTT
cdr3_aa: CASSNRGREPQHF
d_call: TRBD1
clone_size: .
v_call: TRBV19
j_call: TRBJ1-5

cdr3_nt: TGTGCCAGCAGCCTGGCGGGAGCCAATGAGCAGTTCTTC
cdr3_aa: CASSLAGANEQFF
d_call: TRBD2
clone_size: .
v_call: TRBV7-9
j_call: TRBJ2-1

cdr3_nt: TGTGCCAGCAGCCAACAACCAATAACTAGCGACCAGGAGCAGTTCTTC
cdr3_aa: CASSQQPITSDQEQFF
d_call: TRBD2
clone_size: .
v_call: TRBV3-1/TRBV3-2
j_call: TRBJ2-1

cdr3_nt: TGCGCCAGCAGTGAGTGGGGGCGGGGGATGAACACTGAAGCTTTCTTT
cdr3_aa: CASSEWGRGMNTEAFF
d_call: .
clone_size: few
v_call: TRBV10-2
j_call: TRBJ1-1

cdr3_nt: TGTGCCCATAGCGAGAGTAACTACAATGAGCAGTTCTTC
cdr3_aa: CAHSESNYNEQFF
d_call: .
clone_size: .
v_call: TRBV28
j_call: TRBJ2-1

cdr3_nt: TGTGCCAGTAGTATCGACAGACGCTACACCTTC
cdr3_aa: CASSIDRRYTF
d_call: .
clone_size: .
v_call: TRBV19
j_call: TRBJ1-2

cdr3_nt: TGCAGCGCCAAGGCCCAGGGGGATCAGCCCCAGCATTTT
cdr3_aa: CSAKAQGDQPQHF
d_call: TRBD1
clone_size: .
v_call: TRBV29-1
j_call: TRBJ1-5

cdr3_nt: TGCAGTGCCAGGCTTTGGGAAAAACTGTTTTTT
cdr3_aa: CSARLWEKLFF
d_call: .
clone_size: .
v_call: TRBV20-1
j_call: TRBJ1-4

cdr3_nt: TGTGCCAGCAGTATACAGGGTTCGTCCTACGAGCAGTACTTC
cdr3_aa: CASSIQGSSYEQYF
d_call: .
clone_size: .
v_call: TRBV6-5
j_call: TRBJ2-7

cdr3_nt: TGCGCCAGCAGCTCCCTAGTAGCAACAGATACGCAGTATTTT
cdr3_aa: CASSSLVATDTQYF
d_call: .
clone_size: .
v_call: TRBV5-1
j_call: TRBJ2-3

cdr3_nt: TGTGCCAGCAGCTTAGGGCGCGGGCTTGGAAACACCATATATTTT
cdr3_aa: CASSLGRGLGNTIYF
d_call: .
clone_size: .
v_call: TRBV7-2
j_call: TRBJ1-3

cdr3_nt: TGTGCCAGCAGCTTCCAAGCGGGGGCGGACAATGAGCAGTTCTTC
cdr3_aa: CASSFQAGADNEQFF
d_call: TRBD2
clone_size: .
v_call: TRBV5-4
j_call: TRBJ2-1

cdr3_nt: TGTGCCAGCAGCCCCTGGGGCAGTCCTAGGCAAGAGACCCAGTACTTC
cdr3_aa: CASSPWGSPRQETQYF
d_call: .
clone_size: .
v_call: TRBV3-1/TRBV3-2
j_call: TRBJ2-5

cdr3_nt: TGTGCCAGCAGCTTATATAGGGGTCCGGTCTCTGGGGCCAACGTCCTGACTTTC
cdr3_aa: CASSLYRGPVSGANVLTF
d_call: .
clone_size: .
v_call: TRBV7-2
j_call: TRBJ2-6

cdr3_nt: TGTGCCAGCAGCTTGCAGGGGCCGAACACCGGGGAGCTGTTTTTT
cdr3_aa: CASSLQGPNTGELFF
d_call: .
clone_size: .
v_call: TRBV5-4
j_call: TRBJ2-2

cdr3_nt: TGTGCCAGCAGTAGTAGAAGGGCAGGGGGCACAGATACGCAGTATTTT
cdr3_aa: CASSSRRAGGTDTQYF
d_call: .
clone_size: .
v_call: TRBV28
j_call: TRBJ2-3

cdr3_nt: TGTGCCAGCAGCTTGGGAGGCCTGGGACTAGCGGGATGGGAGACCCAGTACTTC
cdr3_aa: CASSLGGLGLAGWETQYF
d_call: TRBD2
clone_size: .
v_call: TRBV7-7
j_call: TRBJ2-5

cdr3_nt: TGCGCCAGCAGCGGCGGTGGGACAGGAATCTACGAGCAGTACTTC
cdr3_aa: CASSGGGTGIYEQYF
d_call: TRBD1
clone_size: .
v_call: TRBV5-1
j_call: TRBJ2-7

cdr3_nt: TGTGCCAGTACCTCGGAAGGCAGGGTAACTGAAGCTTTCTTT
cdr3_aa: CASTSEGRVTEAFF
d_call: .
clone_size: .
v_call: TRBV19
j_call: TRBJ1-1

cdr3_nt: TGCGCCAGCAGCCAGTCCCGGGACAGCCGAAACTATGGCTACACCTTC
cdr3_aa: CASSQSRDSRNYGYTF
d_call: TRBD1
clone_size: few
v_call: TRBV4-1
j_call: TRBJ1-2

cdr3_nt: TGTGCCAGCAGCCTAAAAACAGGGGTGAGGACTGAAGCTTTCTTT
cdr3_aa: CASSLKTGVRTEAFF
d_call: TRBD1
clone_size: .
v_call: TRBV6-5
j_call: TRBJ1-1

cdr3_nt: TGCGCCAGCAGCTTGGATGGACAGGGGATGAGCACTGAAGCTTTCTTT
cdr3_aa: CASSLDGQGMSTEAFF
d_call: TRBD1
clone_size: .
v_call: TRBV5-1
j_call: TRBJ1-1

cdr3_nt: TGTGCCAGCAGGGTGGACAGGGAAAACACTGAAGCTTTCTTT
cdr3_aa: CASRVDRENTEAFF
d_call: TRBD1
clone_size: few
v_call: TRBV6-4
j_call: TRBJ1-1

cdr3_nt: TGTGCCAGCCGAAAAACCAGGGGGCCCGTTAATTCACCCCTCCACTTT
cdr3_aa: CASRKTRGPVNSPLHF
d_call: TRBD1
clone_size: few
v_call: TRBV2
j_call: TRBJ1-6

cdr3_nt: TGTGCCAGCAGCCAAGAGGGACTAGGATACAATGAGCAGTTCTTC
cdr3_aa: CASSQEGLGYNEQFF
d_call: TRBD2
clone_size: .
v_call: TRBV3-1/TRBV3-2
j_call: TRBJ2-1

cdr3_nt: TGCGCCAGCAGCTTGGGCCAGCGGGAGTTGCATGAGCAGTTCTTC
cdr3_aa: CASSLGQRELHEQFF
d_call: TRBD2
clone_size: .
v_call: TRBV5-1
j_call: TRBJ2-1

cdr3_nt: TGTGCCAGCAGCTACGACAGCCAAGGGGAGGCCCAGTACTTC
cdr3_aa: CASSYDSQGEAQYF
d_call: .
clone_size: .
v_call: TRBV3-1/TRBV3-2
j_call: TRBJ2-5

cdr3_nt: TGTGCCAGCCTCAGACAGGGCTTCCCTGAAGCTTTCTTT
cdr3_aa: CASLRQGFPEAFF
d_call: TRBD1
clone_size: .
v_call: TRBV28
j_call: TRBJ1-1

cdr3_nt: TGTGCCAGCAGTCAACAGGGTCCGGACACTGAAGCTTTCTTT
cdr3_aa: CASSQQGPDTEAFF
d_call: .
clone_size: .
v_call: TRBV6-2/TRBV6-3
j_call: TRBJ1-1

cdr3_nt: TGTGCCAGCAGTTGGGGACTAGCGGGGGGAGATACGCAGTATTTT
cdr3_aa: CASSWGLAGGDTQYF
d_call: TRBD2
clone_size: .
v_call: TRBV2
j_call: TRBJ2-3

cdr3_nt: TGCGCCAGCAGCCCAACATCCTCGGGACAGAACACTGAAGCTTTCTTT
cdr3_aa: CASSPTSSGQNTEAFF
d_call: .
clone_size: many
v_call: TRBV5-1
j_call: TRBJ1-1

cdr3_nt: TGCAGTGCTAGTAGGGGGATTAACGAAAAACTGTTTTTT
cdr3_aa: CSASRGINEKLFF
d_call: .
clone_size: .
v_call: TRBV20-1
j_call: TRBJ1-4

cdr3_nt: TGTGCCAGCAGTTTGGAGCTTACCACCGAGCAGTACTTC
cdr3_aa: CASSLELTTEQYF
d_call: .
clone_size: once
v_call: TRBV27
j_call: TRBJ2-7

cdr3_nt: TGTGCCAGCAGCTTAGCGAACGCTGCGGGGGGGCAGTTCTTC
cdr3_aa: CASSLANAAGGQFF
d_call: TRBD2
clone_size: .
v_call: TRBV7-9
j_call: TRBJ2-1

cdr3_nt: TGTGCCAGCAGCCCAGGGGCGGGCTCGTGGTCCCAGTACTTC
cdr3_aa: CASSPGAGSWSQYF
d_call: .
clone_size: .
v_call: TRBV7-8
j_call: TRBJ2-5

cdr3_nt: TGTGCCAGCAGCCCAACAGGGTGGGCAACCTCTGGAAACACCATATATTTT
cdr3_aa: CASSPTGWATSGNTIYF
d_call: .
clone_size: .
v_call: TRBV3-1/TRBV3-2
j_call: TRBJ1-3

cdr3_nt: TGTGCCAGCAGCTTGGCGGGGAACAACTATGGCTACACCTTC
cdr3_aa: CASSLAGNNYGYTF
d_call: .
clone_size: .
v_call: TRBV5-6
j_call: TRBJ1-2

cdr3_nt: TGTGCCAGCAGCTTGGGTGCGGGAGAGGGCCAAGAGACCCAGTACTTC
cdr3_aa: CASSLGAGEGQETQYF
d_call: TRBD2
clone_size: .
v_call: TRBV5-4
j_call: TRBJ2-5

cdr3_nt: TGTGCCAGCAGCCTTGACAGGGACACTGAAGCTTTCTTT
cdr3_aa: CASSLDRDTEAFF
d_call: TRBD1
clone_size: once
v_call: TRBV5-5
j_call: TRBJ1-1

cdr3_nt: TGTGCCAGCAGCTTATTCAGGGCGGGATATGGCTACACCTTC
cdr3_aa: CASSLFRAGYGYTF
d_call: .
clone_size: .
v_call: TRBV7-2
j_call: TRBJ1-2

cdr3_nt: TGTGCCAGCAGTTCAGGACTAGCCGGCAATGAGCAGTTCTTC
cdr3_aa: CASSSGLAGNEQFF
d_call: TRBD2
clone_size: .
v_call: TRBV6-6
j_call: TRBJ2-1

cdr3_nt: TGTGCCAGTACCCGGGACAGGATTGTTGTATCGAGCAATCAGCCCCAGCATTTT
cdr3_aa: CASTRDRIVVSSNQPQHF
d_call: TRBD1
clone_size: .
v_call: TRBV19
j_call: TRBJ1-5

cdr3_nt: TGTGCCAGCAGTGGTCATAACACCGGGGAGCTGTTTTTT
cdr3_aa: CASSGHNTGELFF
d_call: .
clone_size: .
v_call: TRBV2
j_call: TRBJ2-2

cdr3_nt: TGTGCCATCAAATCGACAGGGGGAATGGTAAACGAGCAGTACTTC
cdr3_aa: CAIKSTGGMVNEQYF
d_call: TRBD1
clone_size: .
v_call: TRBV10-3
j_call: TRBJ2-7

cdr3_nt: TGTGCCAGCAGCCAATATACAGGAGATTCACCCCTCCACTTT
cdr3_aa: CASSQYTGDSPLHF
d_call: .
clone_size: .
v_call: TRBV3-1/TRBV3-2
j_call: TRBJ1-6

cdr3_nt: TGTGCCAGCAGCTTAGGACGCAGGGGGCGCGACTATGGCTACACCTTC
cdr3_aa: CASSLGRRGRDYGYTF
d_call: TRBD1
clone_size: .
v_call: TRBV7-2
j_call: TRBJ1-2